This note documents a single T cell receptor (beta chain) sequence. Its antigen is currently unknown. This entry comes from a study of cytomegalovirus exposure and HLA in healthy donors. General study findings and limits: Accounts indicate the classifier identified cytomegalovirus status with strong specificity and sensitivity. A later analysis linked a missense DCLRE1C variant to TCR beta V- and J-gene trimming.

Deletions cut 3 bases from V and 3 bases from J, with 8 bases between. The CDR3 spans 13 residues. Germline-derived CDR1 and CDR2 are PRHDT and FYEKMQ (reference sequence). Researchers ran the PCR with 60 Vbeta and 13 Jbeta primers. TCRdb's table, derived via immunoSEQ multiplex PCR, lists solely in-frame clones and lacks some. Here the sample spans 160,000 or so clones, around 80% being singletons. The specimen was PBMCs. This chain connects TRBV13 to TRBJ2-5; D is unresolved. The source is a male donor in good health and CMV-seronegative. CDR3 sequence (DNA): TGTGCCAGCAGCTTTACTACTGAAGAGACCCAGTACTTC. As protein: CASSFTTEETQYF.